This record covers a single T cell receptor (beta chain). Its antigen remains unknown. The data stem from a study of Graves' ophthalmopathy and Graves' hyperthyroidism. Findings of the study overall: The model predicted progression of ophthalmopathy with a sensitivity of roughly 65%, and its specificity was about 73%.

This CDR3 comprises 14 residues. Trimming shortened V by 1 base and J by 13 bases, and 17 bases separated the two germline ends. Per germline, CDR1 SNHLY and CDR2 FYNNEI. Out of about 9.6 ml of fresh peripheral blood, PBMCs were obtained. The TCR beta CDR3 regions underwent amplification from RNA transcripts. HTBI-primed RT-PCR formed the first round, and a multiplex PCR formed the second. TCRdb reprocessed the multiplex PCR reads with MiXCR, giving one entry per CDR3 protein. This sample yields 200,000 to 300,000 distinct CDR3 sequences, of which around 50% are seen a single time; roughly half belongs to the top ten.

The chain has TRBV2 and TRBJ1-5; possible D gene TRBD1, 5 bases. Specimen: peripheral blood. This sequence was found in an adult man with Graves' ophthalmopathy. In nucleotides, the CDR3 is TGTGCCAGCAGTGAAGGTGGCGTTGCAGGGACGCAGCATTTT. This translates into CASSEGGVAGTQHF.